These 16 T cell receptor beta chains share one sample of origin, sequenced in a study of blood T cells in healthy people across ages. Combining a sample-barcoded 5' primer with a J-beta primer mix, a second PCR ran for 7 to 11 cycles. TCRdb reprocessed the 5' RACE reads with MiXCR, giving one entry per CDR3 protein. The sample carries 750,000 to 950,000 distinct CDR3 sequences, about 29% recorded once. The same data also went into a second study, on T cells of mothers and their children.

The sequenced material came from blood. These TCRs come from a woman aged 40 to 49 in good health.

This chain joins TRBV12-5 and TRBJ2-1; D ambiguous. Germline CDR1 reads LGHNT; CDR2 reads FRNRAP. The ends were cut back, 4 bases at V and 4 bases at J, with 11 bases in the middle. CDR3 size: 14 residues. The CDR3 bases are TGTGCTAGTGGTTCCCCCCGGATGTACAATGAGCAGTTCTTC. It is translated as CASGSPRMYNEQFF.

The J gene is TRBJ1-2, the V gene TRBV29-1; D call uncertain. The CDR3 has 12 residues. The V gene's germline CDR1 is SQVTM and CDR2 ANQGSEA. V was clipped by 3 bases and J by 8 bases, with 13 bases between them. The CDR3 sequence: CSVEDRRGGYTF. The DNA of the CDR3 is TGCAGCGTTGAGGACCGGAGAGGGGGCTACACCTTC.

CDR3 DNA: TGTGCCAGCTCACCTCTGGACGGCCAAGAGACCCAGTACTTC. Its translation: CASSPLDGQETQYF. The gene calls are TRBV18 and TRBJ2-5; unclear D gene. The CDR3 runs to 14 residues. The V gene lost 3 bases and the J gene lost 1 base, with 9 bases spanning the gap. CDR1 and CDR2 from the germline V gene are KGHSH and LQKENI.

This clonotype was observed a few times. The chain combines TRBV25-1 with TRBJ1-1; D perhaps matches TRBD1 (6 bases). The CDR3 is 14 residues long. Germline V CDR1 and CDR2: MGHDK, SYGVNS. V lost 7 bases and J lost 4, with 16 bases in between. The DNA of the CDR3 is TGTGCCAGCACCCCGACAGGCTACTCCACTGAAGCTTTCTTT. Amino acids: CASTPTGYSTEAFF.

The table lists this clonotype with a few counts. The chain recombines TRBV24-1 with TRBJ1-2; TRBD1 matches 7 bases. The CDR3 spans 13 residues. Germline V gives CDR1 KGHDR, CDR2 SFDVKD. After removal of 0 bases from V and 8 bases from J, the junction contained 2 bases not matched to a gene. The CDR3 DNA reads TGTGCCACCAGTGATTTGGACAGGGACGGCTACACCTTC. Translation: CATSDLDRDGYTF.

This clonotype was counted at least ten times. The chain is built from TRBV7-2 and TRBJ2-5; maybe TRBD1 (5 bases). The CDR3 spans 14 residues. Germline CDR1 reads SGHTA; CDR2 reads FQGNSA. V gave up 3 bases and J gave up 5 bases, with 13 bases separating them. The CDR3 DNA reads TGTGCCAGCAGCTTCCGGACACCGACGGAGACCCAGTACTTC. Translating it yields CASSFRTPTETQYF.

This clonotype was seen repeatedly, ten times or more. The V call is TRBV5-1, the J call TRBJ1-2; D not resolved. The CDR3 is made up of 17 amino acids. Trimming shortened V by 1 base and J by 6 bases, and 22 bases separated the two germline ends. Germline loops: CDR1 SGHRS, CDR2 YFSETQ. For the CDR3, the DNA is TGCGCCAGCAGCTTGCCCCCTTTAGGAGGGATTGTCAATGGCTACACCTTC. It codes for CASSLPPLGGIVNGYTF. Filled out from reference TRBV5-1 and TRBJ1-2, the complete variable domain reads KAGVTQTPRYLIKTRGQQVTLSCSPISGHRSVSWYQQTPGQGLQFLFEYFSETQRNKGNFPGRFSGRQFSNSRSEMNVSTLELGDSALYLCASSLPPLGGIVNGYTFGSGTRLTVV.

The table lists this clonotype with a few counts. The chain uses TRBV3-1 and TRBJ1-3; D unresolved. Trimming took 0 bases from V and 4 from J, leaving 13 bases between them. This CDR3 comprises 16 residues. Germline loops: CDR1 LGHDT, CDR2 YNNKEL (reference sequence). Here the CDR3 DNA reads TGTGCCAGCAGCCAAGATGACCCATATAGAGGAAACACCATATATTTT. Residues: CASSQDDPYRGNTIYF.

The chain carries TRBV7-2 and TRBJ2-7; D is unresolved. Per the germline V gene, CDR1 is SGHTA and CDR2 is FQGNSA. V lost 8 bases to trimming and J lost 2 bases, with 13 bases between them. CDR3 size: 13 residues. The CDR3 nucleotides are TGTGCCAGCGGAAGACTGGTAACCTACGAGCAGTACTTC. Its translation: CASGRLVTYEQYF.

CDR3 sequence: CATTGSYQPQHF. The CDR3 DNA is TGTGCCACCACAGGCTCTTATCAGCCCCAGCATTTT. The genes are TRBV28 and TRBJ1-5; TRBD1 is a possible D gene (5 bases). Trimming removed 10 bases from V and 5 bases from J, with 12 bases in between. The CDR3 loop spans 12 amino acids. Germline V lookup: CDR1 MDHEN, CDR2 SYDVKM.

This clonotype was seen more than once but under ten times. The chain employs TRBV20-1 and TRBJ1-5; D is perhaps TRBD1 (5 bases). Trimming removed 0 bases at V and 5 bases at J, with 14 bases between. This CDR3 is 15 amino acids long. The germline CDR1 and CDR2 sequences are DFQATT and SNEGSKA (reference sequence). The CDR3 DNA sequence: TGCAGTGCTAGAGATTGGGTTGGAGGGGATCAGCCCCAGCATTTT. Encoded protein: CSARDWVGGDQPQHF.

J is TRBJ1-1 and V is TRBV5-5; the D gene is possibly TRBD1 (5 bases). The germline V gene encodes CDR1 SGHKS and CDR2 YYEKEE (reference sequence). Between the trimmed V and J ends, which lost 1 base and 0 bases, there was a span of 7 bases. The CDR3 length is 14 residues. CDR3 sequence (DNA): TGTGCCAGCAGCTTGTTGACAGTGAACACTGAAGCTTTCTTT. This codes for CASSLLTVNTEAFF.

This clonotype was detected a few times. The chain joins TRBV20-1 to TRBJ1-1, with D possibly being TRBD1 (5 bases). In germline, CDR1 is DFQATT, CDR2 SNEGSKA (reference sequence). Trimming took 3 bases from V and 1 from J, leaving 9 bases between them. This CDR3 contains 13 residues. CDR3 loop: CSARWGSNTEAFF. CDR3 DNA: TGCAGTGCTAGGTGGGGCTCGAACACTGAAGCTTTCTTT.

The rearrangement links TRBV4-3 to TRBJ1-1; a weak D match, TRBD1 (6 bases). The germline V gene encodes CDR1 LGHNA and CDR2 YSLEER. Trimming removed 2 bases from V and 1 base from J, with 14 bases in between. The CDR3 runs to 16 residues. In DNA, the CDR3 is TGCGCCAGCAGCCAAAATCCGAGAGGGGGGAACACTGAAGCTTTCTTT. It is translated as CASSQNPRGGNTEAFF.

On this clonotype: Its ends do not fully match the called genes, so a read error is possible. CDR3 nucleotide sequence: TGCGCCAGCAGCTTCTCTTGGACAGGGGAGTCCTACGAGCGGTACTTC. It codes for CASSFSWTGESYERYF. J is TRBJ2-7 and V is TRBV4-3, with 9 bases that match TRBD1. There are 16 residues in the CDR3. Germline V gene lookup returns CDR1 LGHNA and CDR2 YSLEER.

This clonotype was seen repeatedly, ten times or more. The rearrangement joins TRBV2 to TRBJ2-7, with D hard to call. CDR3 length: 14 residues. V was clipped by 7 bases and J by 3 bases, with 16 bases between them. In germline, CDR1 is SNHLY, CDR2 FYNNEI. This chain's CDR3 is CASTEDVRDYEQYF. CDR3 sequence (DNA): TGTGCCAGCACCGAGGATGTCAGAGACTACGAGCAGTACTTC.